Many counts were recorded for the clone carrying this TCR beta chain. Trimming took 3 bases from V and 4 from J; bases not matched to a gene: 9. There are 15 residues in the CDR3. Germline V lookup: CDR1 SGHRS, CDR2 YFSETQ. Individual cDNA molecules were tagged with unique molecular identifiers, the study reported. TCRdb recomputed calls from the 5' RACE reads with MiXCR, one row per CDR3 protein. This table holds tens of thousands of distinct CDR3 sequences, 13% found once. The data were obtained in a study of early T cells in non-severe SARS-CoV-2 infection. Across the study: Chains stayed unpaired after sequencing of bulk RNA from unsorted whole blood.

The clonotype originates from an adult who was a healthcare worker with PCR-confirmed SARS-CoV-2 infection or an uninfected control (not recorded which). The material sequenced was whole blood. The V and J genes are TRBV5-1 and TRBJ2-7; TRBD1 matches 8 bases. The CDR3 DNA reads as TGCGCCAGCAGCTGGGGGACAGGCTCGATTTACGAGCAGTACTTC. This translates into CASSWGTGSIYEQYF.